The rows below give T cell receptor beta chains drawn from one sample of a study of T cells after yellow fever vaccination. TCRdb processed the 5' RACE reads anew with MiXCR; each CDR3 protein has one entry. The sample yields under 250,000 distinct CDR3 sequences, approximately 3% seen once. The specimen comprised CD4+ T cells sorted from PBMCs, sampled 10 days after the yellow fever booster vaccination. The receptors originated from a man between 18 and 29 years old who received the YFV17D yellow fever vaccine. Both conserved end residues are part of each CDR3. The D gene is left open where the match is weak. The listing skips clone size in some rows; elsewhere it reads once, few, many or a size class.

d_call clone_size j_call v_call cdr3_nt cdr3_aa
TRBD2 many TRBJ2-2 TRBV7-2 TGTGCCAGCAGCTTAGGGGGGGGATTTGGGGAGCTGTTTTTT CASSLGGGFGELFF
. many TRBJ1-1 TRBV12-3/TRBV12-4 TGTGCCAGCATTCAGGGATGGGGACCAACTGAAGCTTTCTTT CASIQGWGPTEAFF
. few TRBJ1-1 TRBV7-9 TGTGCCAGCAGCAACCGGGACACCCAGGCTTTCTTT CASSNRDTQAFF
. . TRBJ2-7 TRBV7-2 TGTGCCAGCAGCACACCATTTGAAGGCGTGCAGTACTTC CASSTPFEGVQYF
. few TRBJ1-1 TRBV2 TGTGCCAGCAGCGCTAGACCAGGGATAACCCCCACTGAAGCTTTCTTT CASSARPGITPTEAFF
. many TRBJ1-3 TRBV6-5 TGTGCCAGCAGTTTCTCCCCCCCCGGCGGGGGAAACACCATATATTTT CASSFSPPGGGNTIYF
. few TRBJ2-1 TRBV7-9 TGTGCCAGCAGCATCTCTGGTGAGCAGTTCTTC CASSISGEQFF
. many TRBJ2-3 TRBV10-3 TGTGCCATCAGTTCAGACCCGGCCGGTACGCAGTATTTT CAISSDPAGTQYF
. few TRBJ2-5 TRBV7-9 TGTGCCAGCAGCTTATACGCTCCGGAGCAAGAGACCCAGTACTTC CASSLYAPEQETQYF
TRBD1 many TRBJ2-5 TRBV7-3 TGTGCCAGCAGCTTAATGGGAAGAGGACAGGGTGAGACCCAGTACTTC CASSLMGRGQGETQYF
. many TRBJ1-2 TRBV5-4 TGTGCCAGCAGCGGCGGGGGTAGCCCCGCGTCCTATGGCTACACCTTC CASSGGGSPASYGYTF
. few TRBJ1-5 TRBV4-1 TGCGCCAGCAGCCACCCCGACAGGTATATTCCGCCCCAGCATTTT CASSHPDRYIPPQHF
TRBD1 many TRBJ1-5 TRBV20-1 TGCAGTGCTAGAGTGGGGGGGACAGGTAATCAGCCCCAGCATTTT CSARVGGTGNQPQHF